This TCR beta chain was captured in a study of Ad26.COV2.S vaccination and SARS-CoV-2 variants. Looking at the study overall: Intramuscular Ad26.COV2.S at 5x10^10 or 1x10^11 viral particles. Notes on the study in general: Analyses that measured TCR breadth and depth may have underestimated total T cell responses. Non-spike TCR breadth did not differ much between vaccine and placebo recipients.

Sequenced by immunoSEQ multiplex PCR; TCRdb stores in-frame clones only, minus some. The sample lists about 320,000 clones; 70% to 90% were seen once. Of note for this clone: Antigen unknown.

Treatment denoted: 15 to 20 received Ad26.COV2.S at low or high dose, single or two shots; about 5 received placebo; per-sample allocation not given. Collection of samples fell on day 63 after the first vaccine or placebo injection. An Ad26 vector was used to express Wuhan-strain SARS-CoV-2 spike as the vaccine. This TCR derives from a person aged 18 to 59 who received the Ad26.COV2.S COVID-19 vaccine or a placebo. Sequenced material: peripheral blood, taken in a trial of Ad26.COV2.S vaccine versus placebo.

The chain's CDR3 is CASSVDLGRSGNTIYF. As DNA, the CDR3 is TGTGCCAGCAGCGTAGATCTGGGCCGTTCTGGAAACACCATATATTTT. This rearrangement joins TRBV9 to TRBJ1-3; D unresolved. Germline-derived CDR1 and CDR2 are SGDLS and YYNGEE. The length of the CDR3 is 16 residues. Trimming removed 0 bases from V and 1 base from J, with 11 bases in between.